This TCR beta chain was identified during a study of T cells in Graves' hyperthyroidism and ophthalmopathy. The investigators amplified TCR beta CDR3 regions from RNA transcripts. A set of HTBI primers served as the primers for a first-round RT-PCR of the TCR CDR3. TCRdb fed the multiplex PCR reads into MiXCR, producing one record per CDR3 protein. Of roughly 500,000 distinct CDR3 sequences listed, 46% are singletons. This clonotype was seen only a few times. A single base separates this from a much larger clone, so it may be a read error. Trimming shortened V by 0 bases and J by 0 bases, and 2 bases separated the two germline ends. Looked up from germline, CDR1 is SGHTA and CDR2 is FQGTGA. This CDR3 is 14 amino acids long.

The TCR originated in an adult woman with Graves' disease, either hyperthyroidism or ophthalmopathy (not recorded which). This chain joins TRBV7-3 and TRBJ2-2; D not resolved. Sequenced: peripheral blood or thyroid tissue (not recorded which). The CDR3 spells CASSLTPNTGELFF. CDR3 sequence (DNA): TGTGCCAGCAGCTTAACCCCGAACACCGGGGAGCTGTTTTTT.